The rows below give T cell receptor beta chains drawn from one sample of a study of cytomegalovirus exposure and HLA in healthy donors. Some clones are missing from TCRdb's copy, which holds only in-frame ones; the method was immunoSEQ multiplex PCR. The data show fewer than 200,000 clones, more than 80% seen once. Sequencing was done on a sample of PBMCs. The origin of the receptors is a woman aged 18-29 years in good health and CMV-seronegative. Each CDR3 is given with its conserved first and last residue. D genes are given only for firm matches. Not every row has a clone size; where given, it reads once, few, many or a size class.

CDR3nt: TGTGCCAGCAGCGTCTCTAGCGGGAGCAATGAGCAGTTCTTC
CDR3aa: CASSVSSGSNEQFF
j_gene: TRBJ2-1
abundance: -
d_gene: TRBD2
v_gene: TRBV9

CDR3nt: TGTGCCAGCAGCGGGAGGGCCTCCAGCTCCTACGAGCAGTACTTC
CDR3aa: CASSGRASSSYEQYF
j_gene: TRBJ2-7
abundance: -
d_gene: TRBD2
v_gene: TRBV7-9

CDR3nt: TGCAGCGTTGAGACAGGGGCAAACTATGGCTACACCTTC
CDR3aa: CSVETGANYGYTF
j_gene: TRBJ1-2
abundance: -
d_gene: TRBD1
v_gene: TRBV29-1

CDR3nt: TGTGCCAGCAGCCCAGGCCGGGAGCCCTCCTACGAGCAGTACTTC
CDR3aa: CASSPGREPSYEQYF
j_gene: TRBJ2-7
abundance: -
d_gene: -
v_gene: TRBV11-2

CDR3nt: TGTGCAAGTCGCTTAGTTGGGACTAGCGGACGAAATGAGCAGTTCTTC
CDR3aa: CASRLVGTSGRNEQFF
j_gene: TRBJ2-1
abundance: once
d_gene: -
v_gene: TRBV12-2

CDR3nt: TGTGCCAGCACACCCGGAGAACTGACAACTAATGAAAAACTGTTTTTT
CDR3aa: CASTPGELTTNEKLFF
j_gene: TRBJ1-4
abundance: -
d_gene: -
v_gene: TRBV28

CDR3nt: TGTGCCAGCAGTGAAGTCCCCCGGGACGAGCAGTACTTC
CDR3aa: CASSEVPRDEQYF
j_gene: TRBJ2-7
abundance: -
d_gene: -
v_gene: TRBV6-1

CDR3nt: TGTGCCAGCAGTGTCCGGACTAGCGGGACCTACGAGCAGTACTTC
CDR3aa: CASSVRTSGTYEQYF
j_gene: TRBJ2-7
abundance: -
d_gene: TRBD2
v_gene: TRBV6-4

CDR3nt: TGTGCCAGCAGTTTATGGGGTGGGCTAGCGGGAGAGGCAAGCACAGATACGCAGTATTTT
CDR3aa: CASSLWGGLAGEASTDTQYF
j_gene: TRBJ2-3
abundance: once
d_gene: TRBD2
v_gene: TRBV28

CDR3nt: TGTGCCAGCAGTTACGATTCTAGGTTGGGAGCTTTCTTT
CDR3aa: CASSYDSRLGAFF
j_gene: TRBJ1-1
abundance: -
d_gene: -
v_gene: TRBV6-5

CDR3nt: TGTTCCAGCAGCTTGCGGCAGCAAAATGAAAAACTGTTTTTT
CDR3aa: CSSSLRQQNEKLFF
j_gene: TRBJ1-4
abundance: -
d_gene: -
v_gene: TRBV7-9

CDR3nt: TGTGCCAGCAGTCGACCGGGGACTGAAGCTTTCTTT
CDR3aa: CASSRPGTEAFF
j_gene: TRBJ1-1
abundance: -
d_gene: -
v_gene: TRBV27

CDR3nt: TGTGCCAGCAGCACGGGACTAGCGGGATCCGAGCAGTACTTC
CDR3aa: CASSTGLAGSEQYF
j_gene: TRBJ2-7
abundance: -
d_gene: TRBD2
v_gene: TRBV7-3

CDR3nt: TGTGCCTGGAGTCTGACAGGGGGTGAGCAGTTCTTC
CDR3aa: CAWSLTGGEQFF
j_gene: TRBJ2-1
abundance: -
d_gene: TRBD1
v_gene: TRBV30

CDR3nt: TGTGCCAGCAGCTTAGTCCTGACAGGGGGTAGGGGCACTGAAGCTTTCTTT
CDR3aa: CASSLVLTGGRGTEAFF
j_gene: TRBJ1-1
abundance: -
d_gene: TRBD1
v_gene: TRBV7-9

CDR3nt: TGTGCCAGCAGCTTGGCCCCCGAGCGGACTGAAGCTTTCTTT
CDR3aa: CASSLAPERTEAFF
j_gene: TRBJ1-1
abundance: -
d_gene: -
v_gene: TRBV5-4

CDR3nt: TGCGCCAGCAGCTTGATGACAGGCAGAGCAGTGAACACTGAAGCTTTCTTT
CDR3aa: CASSLMTGRAVNTEAFF
j_gene: TRBJ1-1
abundance: -
d_gene: -
v_gene: TRBV5-1

CDR3nt: TGTGCCACCCCTTTCCCAGGGTCCTTCACAGATACGCAGTATTTT
CDR3aa: CATPFPGSFTDTQYF
j_gene: TRBJ2-3
abundance: -
d_gene: -
v_gene: TRBV27

CDR3nt: TGTGCCAGCAGCAGAGGGGGACAGGAGAACTATGGCTACACCTTC
CDR3aa: CASSRGGQENYGYTF
j_gene: TRBJ1-2
abundance: -
d_gene: TRBD1
v_gene: TRBV5-4

CDR3nt: TGTGCCAGCAGTGAATACAGGGAAAACACTGAAGCTTTCTTT
CDR3aa: CASSEYRENTEAFF
j_gene: TRBJ1-1
abundance: -
d_gene: -
v_gene: TRBV6-1

CDR3nt: TGTGCCAGCAGTGGGGCGGGACAGGGGAAATGGTACGAGCAGTACTTC
CDR3aa: CASSGAGQGKWYEQYF
j_gene: TRBJ2-7
abundance: -
d_gene: TRBD1
v_gene: TRBV6-1

CDR3nt: TGTGCCAGCAGGGACGGACAGGCTGTCTACGAGCAGTACTTC
CDR3aa: CASRDGQAVYEQYF
j_gene: TRBJ2-7
abundance: -
d_gene: TRBD1
v_gene: TRBV6-6

CDR3nt: TGCGCCAGCAGCTTGGGAATAGCGGGGGGGTCCTACGAGCAGTACTTC
CDR3aa: CASSLGIAGGSYEQYF
j_gene: TRBJ2-7
abundance: -
d_gene: TRBD2
v_gene: TRBV5-1

CDR3nt: TGTGCCAGTAGCATTAGCCCTACTGGTGAAAAGCAGTATTTT
CDR3aa: CASSISPTGEKQYF
j_gene: TRBJ2-3
abundance: few
d_gene: -
v_gene: TRBV19

CDR3nt: TGCGCCAGCAGCTTGGAGGCCGGCTCGAGGTCTGGAAACACCATATATTTT
CDR3aa: CASSLEAGSRSGNTIYF
j_gene: TRBJ1-3
abundance: -
d_gene: -
v_gene: TRBV5-1

CDR3nt: TGCAGCGTCTCCGGACTCTACACTGAGCAGTTCTTC
CDR3aa: CSVSGLYTEQFF
j_gene: TRBJ2-1
abundance: -
d_gene: -
v_gene: TRBV29-1

CDR3nt: TGTGCCAGCAGCGTAGAACTGCGCCAAGAGACCCAGTACTTC
CDR3aa: CASSVELRQETQYF
j_gene: TRBJ2-5
abundance: -
d_gene: -
v_gene: TRBV9

CDR3nt: TGTGCCAGCAGCTTGGCCGGACTAGCGGGAGGGGTATACGAGCAGTACTTC
CDR3aa: CASSLAGLAGGVYEQYF
j_gene: TRBJ2-7
abundance: -
d_gene: TRBD2
v_gene: TRBV5-4

CDR3nt: TGCGCCAGCAGCCAAGAATTTAAAGGCTGTCGCCGGGAGGTTACCGGGGAGCTGTTTTTT
CDR3aa: CASSQEFKGCRREVTGELFF
j_gene: TRBJ2-2
abundance: -
d_gene: TRBD2
v_gene: TRBV4-3

CDR3nt: TGTGCCAGTAGTATTGGCTCAGGGTTGTTCACCGGGGAGCTGTTTTTT
CDR3aa: CASSIGSGLFTGELFF
j_gene: TRBJ2-2
abundance: -
d_gene: -
v_gene: TRBV19

CDR3nt: TGTGCCAGCAGTTACACAGGGTCCCCTTACAATGAGCAGTTCTTC
CDR3aa: CASSYTGSPYNEQFF
j_gene: TRBJ2-1
abundance: -
d_gene: -
v_gene: TRBV6-4

CDR3nt: TGTGCCAGCAGTCCACAGGACAAGACCAACGAGCAGTACTTC
CDR3aa: CASSPQDKTNEQYF
j_gene: TRBJ2-7
abundance: once
d_gene: -
v_gene: TRBV7-9

CDR3nt: TGTGCCAGCAGCTTAGCTGCGGCTGAAGCTTTCTTT
CDR3aa: CASSLAAAEAFF
j_gene: TRBJ1-1
abundance: once
d_gene: -
v_gene: TRBV7-9

CDR3nt: TGTGCCAGCAGCCTCACGAGCGCCAAGCACAATGAGCAGTTCTTC
CDR3aa: CASSLTSAKHNEQFF
j_gene: TRBJ2-1
abundance: -
d_gene: -
v_gene: TRBV5-4

CDR3nt: TGTGCCTGGAGTGTATCAGGGGGTAATCAGCCCCAGCATTTT
CDR3aa: CAWSVSGGNQPQHF
j_gene: TRBJ1-5
abundance: -
d_gene: TRBD1
v_gene: TRBV30

CDR3nt: TGTGCCAGCAGTCACCACGTGAGACTAGCGGGAACTGGCGAGCAGTACTTC
CDR3aa: CASSHHVRLAGTGEQYF
j_gene: TRBJ2-7
abundance: once
d_gene: TRBD2
v_gene: TRBV28

CDR3nt: TGCGCCAGCAGCCAAGCGAGCGAGCAGTACTTC
CDR3aa: CASSQASEQYF
j_gene: TRBJ2-7
abundance: -
d_gene: -
v_gene: TRBV4-1

CDR3nt: TGTGCCAGCAGCCGATGGACTAGCGGGCATGGGGAGGATGAGCAGTTCTTC
CDR3aa: CASSRWTSGHGEDEQFF
j_gene: TRBJ2-1
abundance: few
d_gene: TRBD2
v_gene: TRBV4-2

CDR3nt: TGTGCCAGCAGTTTATGGACAGACAATGAGCAGTTCTTC
CDR3aa: CASSLWTDNEQFF
j_gene: TRBJ2-1
abundance: -
d_gene: -
v_gene: TRBV27

CDR3nt: TGTGCCAGCTCACCCCGCGGGGGCCAGGGAGAGACCCAGTACTTC
CDR3aa: CASSPRGGQGETQYF
j_gene: TRBJ2-5
abundance: -
d_gene: -
v_gene: TRBV18

CDR3nt: TGTGCCAGCAGCTTAAGCCGGACTAGCGGGAGTAGGTCTGTCTTC
CDR3aa: CASSLSRTSGSRSVF
j_gene: TRBJ2-7
abundance: -
d_gene: TRBD2
v_gene: TRBV11-2

CDR3nt: TGTGCCAGCAGCTTGGCCGCGGGGGTGGGTTATGGCTACACCTTC
CDR3aa: CASSLAAGVGYGYTF
j_gene: TRBJ1-2
abundance: once
d_gene: -
v_gene: TRBV5-4

CDR3nt: TGTGCCAGCAGCTTAGCCGGGACTAGCGGGTACCAAGAGACCCAGTACTTC
CDR3aa: CASSLAGTSGYQETQYF
j_gene: TRBJ2-5
abundance: once
d_gene: TRBD2
v_gene: TRBV5-4

CDR3nt: TGTGCCTCCCGGGCTAGCTGGAACAATGAGCAGTTCTTC
CDR3aa: CASRASWNNEQFF
j_gene: TRBJ2-1
abundance: few
d_gene: -
v_gene: TRBV15

CDR3nt: TGTGCTAGTGGTTTGGCCTACAGGGGGGGAAACACCATATATTTT
CDR3aa: CASGLAYRGGNTIYF
j_gene: TRBJ1-3
abundance: -
d_gene: TRBD1
v_gene: TRBV12-5